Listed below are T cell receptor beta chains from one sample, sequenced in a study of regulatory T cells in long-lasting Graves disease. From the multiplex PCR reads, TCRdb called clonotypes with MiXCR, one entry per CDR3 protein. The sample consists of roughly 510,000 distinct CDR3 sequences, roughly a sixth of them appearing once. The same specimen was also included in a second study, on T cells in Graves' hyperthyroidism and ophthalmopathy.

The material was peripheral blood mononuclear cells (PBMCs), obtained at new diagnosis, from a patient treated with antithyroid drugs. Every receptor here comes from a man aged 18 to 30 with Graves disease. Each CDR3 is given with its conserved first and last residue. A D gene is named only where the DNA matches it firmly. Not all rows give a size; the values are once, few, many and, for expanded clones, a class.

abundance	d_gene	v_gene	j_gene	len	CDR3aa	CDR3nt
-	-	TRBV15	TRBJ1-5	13	CATSRDSFQPQHF	TGTGCCACCAGCCGAGACAGTTTCCAGCCCCAGCATTTT
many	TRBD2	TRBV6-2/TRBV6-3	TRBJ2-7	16	CASSYSGLAGALEQYF	TGTGCCAGCAGTTACAGCGGACTAGCGGGAGCTCTCGAGCAGTACTTC
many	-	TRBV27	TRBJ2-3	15	CASSLLAHGTDTQYF	TGTGCCAGCAGTTTATTGGCCCACGGCACAGATACGCAGTATTTT
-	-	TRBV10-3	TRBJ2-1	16	CAISEIDRSTGNEQFF	TGTGCCATCAGTGAAATCGACAGGTCAACGGGGAATGAGCAGTTCTTC
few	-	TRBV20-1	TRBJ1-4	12	CSARWDFEKLFF	TGCAGTGCTAGATGGGATTTTGAAAAACTGTTTTTT
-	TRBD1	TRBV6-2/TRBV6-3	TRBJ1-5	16	CASSYSQGAGNQPQHF	TGTGCCAGCAGTTACTCACAGGGGGCGGGCAATCAGCCCCAGCATTTT
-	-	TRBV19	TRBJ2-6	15	CASTPQGSGANVLTF	TGTGCCAGTACGCCGCAGGGTTCCGGGGCCAACGTCCTGACTTTC
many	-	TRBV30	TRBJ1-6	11	CAWSVQSPLHF	TGTGCCTGGAGTGTACAATCACCCCTCCACTTT
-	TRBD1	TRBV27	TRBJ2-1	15	CASSRDRVLGTEQFF	TGTGCCAGCAGTCGCGACAGGGTTCTCGGGACTGAGCAGTTCTTC
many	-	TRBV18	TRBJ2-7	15	CASSPQGGASHEQYF	TGTGCCAGCTCCCCTCAGGGGGGCGCTTCCCACGAGCAGTACTTC
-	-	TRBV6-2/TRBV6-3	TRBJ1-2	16	CASRKGKGPTNYGYTF	TGTGCCAGCAGAAAAGGGAAAGGACCAACGAACTATGGCTACACCTTC
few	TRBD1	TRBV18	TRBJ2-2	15	CASSPRQGATGELFF	TGTGCCAGCTCACCAAGACAGGGGGCGACTGGGGAGCTGTTTTTT
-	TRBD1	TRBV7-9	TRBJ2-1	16	CASSFTPGTVLNEQFF	TGTGCCAGCAGCTTTACACCCGGGACAGTACTTAATGAGCAGTTCTTC
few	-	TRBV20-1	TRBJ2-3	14	CSARETGSTDTQYF	TGCAGTGCTAGAGAAACAGGCAGCACAGATACGCAGTATTTT
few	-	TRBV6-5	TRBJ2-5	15	CASSYQTGSQETQYF	TGTGCCAGCAGTTACCAGACCGGTAGCCAAGAGACCCAGTACTTC
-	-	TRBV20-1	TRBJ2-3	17	CSAPGPVEDLETDTQYF	TGCAGTGCTCCCGGACCTGTGGAGGACCTAGAGACAGATACGCAGTATTTT
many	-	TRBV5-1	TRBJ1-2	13	CASSCTANCGYTF	TGCGCCAGCAGCTGCACAGCTAACTGTGGCTACACCTTC
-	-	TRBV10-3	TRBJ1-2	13	CAISGRENYGYTF	TGTGCCATCAGTGGTAGGGAGAACTATGGCTACACCTTC
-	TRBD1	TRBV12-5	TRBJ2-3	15	CASGLGTGSTDTQYF	TGTGCTAGTGGTCTCGGGACAGGGTCCACAGATACGCAGTATTTT